The present entry profiles one T cell receptor beta chain with its context. Its antigen is unknown. The data derive from a study of beta chain features in type 1 diabetes. Study-wide context: Cell yields, gender and age were similar in healthy donors and patients.

TCRB transcripts that were expressed got sequenced, as all of the isolated RNA had been reverse transcribed. Produced via immunoSEQ multiplex PCR; TCRdb's table is partial and in-frame only. Of 150,000 to 200,000 clones in the sample, around 7.8% were seen once. Isolation of CD4+ naive, central memory, regulatory and stem cell-like memory cells was achieved by sorting via CD45RO/CCR7/CD25/CD127/CD95/CD27. Germline CDR1 and CDR2: SGHVS and FQNEAQ. The J segment lost 2 bases and the V segment lost 8 bases, leaving 4 bases of the junction unmatched. This CDR3 region has 15 residues. Study-wide points: In patients and controls equally, PCR might favor templates that are shorter. Moderately but significantly shorter TCRB CDR3s were found in Type 1 diabetes patients in all four CD4+ subsets.

J is TRBJ2-1 and V is TRBV7-8; 12 nucleotides match TRBD2. This TCR was sampled from a woman aged 40 to 50 with type 1 diabetes. The sequenced material came from central memory CD4+ T cells from blood. The CDR3 DNA reads as TGTGCCAGCGGCGCTAGCGGGAGGGCCTACAATGAGCAGTTCTTC. This translates into CASGASGRAYNEQFF.